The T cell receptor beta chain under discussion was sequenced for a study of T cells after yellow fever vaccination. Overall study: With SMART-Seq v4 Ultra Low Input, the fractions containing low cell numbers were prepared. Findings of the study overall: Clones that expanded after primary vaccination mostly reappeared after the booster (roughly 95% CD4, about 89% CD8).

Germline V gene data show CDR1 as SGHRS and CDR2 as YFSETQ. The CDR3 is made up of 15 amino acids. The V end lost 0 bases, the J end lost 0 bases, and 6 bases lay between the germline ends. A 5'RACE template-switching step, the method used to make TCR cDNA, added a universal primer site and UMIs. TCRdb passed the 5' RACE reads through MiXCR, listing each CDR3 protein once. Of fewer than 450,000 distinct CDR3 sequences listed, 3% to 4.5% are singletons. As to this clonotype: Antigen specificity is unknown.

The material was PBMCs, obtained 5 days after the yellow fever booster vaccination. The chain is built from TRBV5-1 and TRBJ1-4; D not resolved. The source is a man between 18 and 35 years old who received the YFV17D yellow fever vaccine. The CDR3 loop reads CASSLALATNEKLFF. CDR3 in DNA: TGCGCCAGCAGCTTGGCCCTCGCAACTAATGAAAAACTGTTTTTT.